Presented here are 17 T cell receptor beta chains from one specimen sequenced in a study of T cell responses to AZD1222 COVID-19 vaccine. TCRdb keeps only in-frame clones here, not all; method: immunoSEQ multiplex PCR. This table has 200,000 or so clones, approximately 93% appearing once. The sequencing here drew on peripheral blood, taken 28 days after the second AZD1222 dose. The receptors here all came from an adult who received the AZD1222 COVID-19 vaccine.

This clone has a single count. This rearrangement joins TRBV24-1 to TRBJ2-3; D is ambiguous. Germline loops: CDR1 KGHDR, CDR2 SFDVKD. This CDR3 contains 12 residues. Trimming left V 5 bases short and J 3 bases short, with 5 bases between. DNA for the CDR3: TGTGCCACCAGTGGTCAGACAGATACGCAGTATTTT. Translating it yields CATSGQTDTQYF.

The chain carries TRBV11-2 and TRBJ1-1, with D possibly TRBD1 on 5 matching bases. Germline V gives CDR1 SGHAT, CDR2 FQNNGV. This CDR3 spans 12 amino acids. V was trimmed by 5 bases and J by 9 bases, leaving 13 bases between them. Written as DNA, the CDR3 is TGTGCCAGCAGCCTCGGGAGACAGAAAGCTTTCTTT. Residues: CASSLGRQKAFF. The variable domain in full, with the rest retrieved from reference TRBV11-2 and TRBJ1-1, is EAGVAQSPRYKIIEKRQSVAFWCNPISGHATLYWYQQILGQGPKLLIQFQNNGVVDDSQLPKDRFSAERLKGVDSTLKIQPAKLEDSAVYLCASSLGRQKAFFGQGTRLTVV.

This rearrangement joins TRBV7-8 to TRBJ1-5; no reliable D call. The V end lost 3 bases, the J end lost 2 bases, and 14 bases lay between the germline ends. The germline CDR1 and CDR2 sequences are SGHVS and FQNEAQ. The CDR3 covers 16 residues. In DNA form, the CDR3 reads TGTGCCAGCAGCTTTGCTTACGGGCATCGCAATCAGCCCCAGCATTTT. This gives the protein CASSFAYGHRNQPQHF.

V usage is TRBV3-1 (or the pseudogene TRBV3-2) and J usage is TRBJ1-2; D is perhaps TRBD1 (6 bases). CDR3 size: 15 residues. Germline CDR1 reads LGHDT; CDR2 reads YNNKEL (reference sequence). Trimming took 5 bases from V and 5 from J, leaving 18 bases between them. The CDR3 nucleotides read TGTGCCAGCAGCGCAGGGGCGGTCCCCCGGTATGGCTACACCTTC. Its protein is CASSAGAVPRYGYTF.

This clone was seen once. This sequence joins TRBV5-8 and TRBJ2-3; perhaps TRBD2 as D (6 bases). Per the germline V gene, CDR1 is SGHTS and CDR2 is YDEGEE. The CDR3 loop spans 15 amino acids. V lost 4 bases to trimming and J lost 8 bases, with 20 bases between them. The CDR3 DNA follows: TGTGCCAGCAGCCCGGAGGGTCTTCCTCAAGGTACGCAGTATTTT. Protein sequence: CASSPEGLPQGTQYF.

This chain uses TRBV5-5 with TRBJ2-7, with D uncertain. This CDR3 is 16 amino acids long. CDR1 SGHKS and CDR2 YYEKEE come from the germline V gene (reference sequence). The V end lost 2 bases, the J end lost 0 bases, and 15 bases lay between the germline ends. CDR3 nucleotides: TGTGCCAGCAGCTTTGGACGGACCGAGAGCTCCTACGAGCAGTACTTC. Its translation: CASSFGRTESSYEQYF.

V is TRBV7-2 and J is TRBJ1-1; D unclear. Germline V gene lookup returns CDR1 SGHTA and CDR2 FQGNSA. Deletions cut 2 bases from V and 11 bases from J, with 21 bases between. The CDR3 contains 15 residues. CDR3 sequence (DNA): TGTGCCAGCAGCTTATCCTCCTTCGCCGGACGGAAGGCTTTCTTT. This sequence encodes CASSLSSFAGRKAFF.

This rearrangement joins TRBV5-6 to TRBJ1-1; D perhaps matches TRBD1 (5 bases). The germline gives CDR1 SGHDT, CDR2 YYEEEE. This CDR3 region has 14 residues. V was clipped by 4 bases and J by 2 bases, with 12 bases between them. CDR3 sequence: CASSRRQSNTEAFF. The DNA of the CDR3 is TGTGCCAGCAGCCGCCGACAGTCTAACACTGAAGCTTTCTTT.

The chain recombines TRBV5-1 with TRBJ2-1; 9 nucleotides agree with TRBD1. Germline CDR1 is SGHRS and CDR2 is YFSETQ. V gave up 1 base and J gave up 3 bases; unmatched junction bases: 2. The CDR3 sequence is 15 residues long. The chain's CDR3 is CASSLTGGFYNEQFF. CDR3 coding DNA: TGCGCCAGCAGCTTGACAGGGGGCTTCTACAATGAGCAGTTCTTC.

This clone was found once. The rearrangement links TRBV9 to TRBJ1-6; 7 bases are shared with TRBD1. The V segment lost 0 bases and the J segment 0 bases; nucleotides outside the gene matches: 3. Germline V gives CDR1 SGDLS, CDR2 YYNGEE. There are 17 residues in the CDR3. Here the CDR3 DNA reads TGTGCCAGCAGCGTAGGGAAGGGGGCCTCCTATAATTCACCCCTCCACTTT. Amino acid sequence: CASSVGKGASYNSPLHF.

The CDR3 DNA reads TGTGCCAGCAGTGAAAATGCTGACACCGGGGAGCTGTTTTTT. Residues: CASSENADTGELFF. The chain combines TRBV2 with TRBJ2-2; no clear D gene. Germline-derived CDR1 and CDR2 are SNHLY and FYNNEI. Trimming cost V 2 bases and J 3 bases, with 7 bases left between them. CDR3 size: 14 residues.

The V call is TRBV25-1, the J call TRBJ1-2; no firm D call. From germline, CDR1 is MGHDK and CDR2 SYGVNS. The V end was cut by 6 bases, the J end by 5 bases, with 7 bases between. The CDR3 contains 11 residues. Here the CDR3 reads CASSAAYGYTF. DNA for the CDR3: TGTGCCAGCAGCGCAGCATATGGCTACACCTTC.

The V and J genes are TRBV6-5 and TRBJ1-2; 8 bases fit TRBD1. V trimming: 0 bases; J trimming: 4 bases; junction bases outside the gene matches: 4. The CDR3 runs to 15 residues. CDR1 and CDR2 (germline): MNHEY, SVGAGI. This chain's CDR3 is CASSYSWGTGYGYTF. CDR3 nucleotide sequence: TGTGCCAGCAGTTACTCTTGGGGGACAGGCTATGGCTACACCTTC.

CDR3 sequence: CASSSPGTLGDGEPLHF. CDR3 DNA: TGTGCCAGCAGCTCTCCCGGGACACTAGGGGATGGGGAACCCCTCCACTTT. The rearrangement links TRBV3-1 (or the pseudogene TRBV3-2) to TRBJ1-6; a possible D gene is TRBD1 (6 bases). The CDR3 sequence is 17 residues long. The germline CDR1 and CDR2 sequences are LGHDT and YNNKEL (reference sequence). V lost 5 bases and J lost 12, with 26 bases in between.

V and J are TRBV9 and TRBJ1-5, with a possible D match to TRBD1 (5 bases). In germline, CDR1 is SGDLS, CDR2 YYNGEE. The CDR3 contains 15 residues. V gave up 4 bases and J gave up 1 base, with 12 bases separating them. The CDR3 region has the DNA TGTGCCAGCAGCCGTTTGGGGGAAAGCAATCAGCCCCAGCATTTT. Its protein product is CASSRLGESNQPQHF.

The genes are TRBV2 and TRBJ1-3; D uncertain. Germline V gene sequence: CDR1 SNHLY, CDR2 FYNNEI. V was clipped by 6 bases and J by 3 bases, with 9 bases between them. The CDR3 has 13 amino acids. CDR3 amino acids: CASRNSFGNTIYF. The CDR3 DNA sequence: TGTGCCAGCAGAAACAGCTTTGGAAACACCATATATTTT.

CDR3 loop: CSATALSPGNTIYF. DNA of the CDR3: TGCAGCGCAACAGCTCTCAGTCCTGGAAACACCATATATTTT. This chain uses TRBV29-1 with TRBJ1-3, with D unresolved. Germline V CDR1 and CDR2: SQVTM, ANQGSEA. The V end was cut by 7 bases, the J end by 2 bases, with 15 bases between. The CDR3 loop spans 14 amino acids.